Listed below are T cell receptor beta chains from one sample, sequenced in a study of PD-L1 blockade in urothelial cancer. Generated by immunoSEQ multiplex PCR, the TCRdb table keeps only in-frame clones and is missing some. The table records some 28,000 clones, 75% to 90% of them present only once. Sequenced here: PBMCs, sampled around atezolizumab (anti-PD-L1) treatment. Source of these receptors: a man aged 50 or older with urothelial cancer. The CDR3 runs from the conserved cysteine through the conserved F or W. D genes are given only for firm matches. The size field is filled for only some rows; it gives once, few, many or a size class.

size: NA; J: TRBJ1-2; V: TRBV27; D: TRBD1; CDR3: CASSPGAGGGYTF; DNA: TGTGCCAGCAGTCCTGGGGCAGGGGGTGGCTACACCTTC
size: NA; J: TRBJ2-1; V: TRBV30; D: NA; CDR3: CAWSGPYNEQFF; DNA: TGTGCCTGGAGTGGGCCTTACAATGAGCAGTTCTTC
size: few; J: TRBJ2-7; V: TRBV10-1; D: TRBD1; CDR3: CASSDWGQGNSYEQYF; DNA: TGCGCCAGCAGTGATTGGGGACAGGGAAACTCCTACGAGCAGTACTTC
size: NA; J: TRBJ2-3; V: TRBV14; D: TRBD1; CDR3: CASSQGQGVRGDTQYF; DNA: TGTGCCAGCAGCCAAGGGCAGGGGGTCCGTGGAGATACGCAGTATTTT
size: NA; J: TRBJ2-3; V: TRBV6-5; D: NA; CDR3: CATAEGGTDTQYF; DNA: TGTGCCACCGCTGAGGGGGGCACAGATACGCAGTATTTT
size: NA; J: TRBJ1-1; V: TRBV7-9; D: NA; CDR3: CAIFPGTEAFF; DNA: TGTGCCATCTTTCCGGGCACTGAAGCTTTCTTT
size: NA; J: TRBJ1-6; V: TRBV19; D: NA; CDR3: CASSTGRENSPLHF; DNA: TGTGCCAGTAGTACGGGCAGGGAAAATTCACCCCTCCACTTT
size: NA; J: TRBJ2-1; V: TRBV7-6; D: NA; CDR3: CASSTGGLGDEQFF; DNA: TGTGCCAGCAGCACCGGGGGGCTAGGGGATGAGCAGTTCTTC
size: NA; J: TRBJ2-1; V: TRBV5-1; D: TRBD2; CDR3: CASGLAPSYNEQFF; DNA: TGCGCCAGCGGACTAGCGCCTTCCTACAATGAGCAGTTCTTC
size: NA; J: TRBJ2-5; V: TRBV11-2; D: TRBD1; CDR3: CASSLLRDRGRETQYF; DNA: TGTGCCAGCAGCCTCCTCCGGGACAGGGGACGGGAGACCCAGTACTTC
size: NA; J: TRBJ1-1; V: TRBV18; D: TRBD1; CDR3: CASSLSGTGTITEAFF; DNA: TGTGCCAGCTCACTATCCGGGACAGGTACAATCACTGAAGCTTTCTTT
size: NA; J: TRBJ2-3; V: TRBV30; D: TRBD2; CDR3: CAWTWGTSGSPDTQYF; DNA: TGTGCCTGGACGTGGGGGACTAGCGGGAGTCCAGATACGCAGTATTTT
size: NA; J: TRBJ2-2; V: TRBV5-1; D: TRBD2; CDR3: CASSLRLAGAGELFF; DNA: TGCGCCAGCAGCTTGAGACTAGCGGGAGCAGGGGAGCTGTTTTTT
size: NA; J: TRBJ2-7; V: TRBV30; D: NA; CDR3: CAWRVAASSYEQYF; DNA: TGTGCCTGGAGGGTAGCGGCGAGCTCCTACGAGCAGTACTTC
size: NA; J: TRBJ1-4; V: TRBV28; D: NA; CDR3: CASSTRTGTTNEKLFF; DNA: TGTGCCAGCAGTACGAGAACAGGGACGACTAATGAAAAACTGTTTTTT
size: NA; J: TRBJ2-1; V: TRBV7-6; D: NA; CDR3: CASSSASSAYNEQFF; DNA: TGTGCCAGCAGCTCCGCTAGCAGCGCCTACAATGAGCAGTTCTTC
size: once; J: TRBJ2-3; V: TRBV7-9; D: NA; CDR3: CASSKPQLTDTQYF; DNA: TGTGCCAGCAGCAAACCACAATTGACAGATACGCAGTATTTT
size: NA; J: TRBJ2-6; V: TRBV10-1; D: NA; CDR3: CASSPSLRSQSRANVLTF; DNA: TGCGCCAGCAGTCCGTCTCTAAGATCGCAAAGTCGGGCCAACGTCCTGACTTTC
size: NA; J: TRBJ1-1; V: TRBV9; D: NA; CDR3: CASSVGGGSTEAFF; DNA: TGTGCCAGCAGCGTCGGGGGCGGGAGCACTGAAGCTTTCTTT
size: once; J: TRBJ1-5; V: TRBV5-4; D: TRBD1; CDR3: CASSEQGSPNQPQHF; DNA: TGTGCCAGCAGCGAACAGGGGAGTCCTAATCAGCCCCAGCATTTT
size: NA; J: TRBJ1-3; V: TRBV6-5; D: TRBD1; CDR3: CASSSGQYTIYF; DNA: TGTGCCAGCAGTTCGGGACAGTACACCATATATTTT
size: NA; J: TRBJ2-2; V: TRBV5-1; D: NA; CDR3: CASSLAGVGDTGELFF; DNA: TGCGCCAGCAGCTTGGCCGGGGTAGGAGACACCGGGGAGCTGTTTTTT
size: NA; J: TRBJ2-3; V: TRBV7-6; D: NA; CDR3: CASSYSPTGISTDTQYF; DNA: TGTGCCAGCAGCTACAGCCCTACAGGGATTAGCACAGATACGCAGTATTTT
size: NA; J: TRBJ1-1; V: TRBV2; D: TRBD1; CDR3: CASNQGALPEAFF; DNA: TGTGCCAGCAACCAGGGGGCGCTACCTGAAGCTTTCTTT